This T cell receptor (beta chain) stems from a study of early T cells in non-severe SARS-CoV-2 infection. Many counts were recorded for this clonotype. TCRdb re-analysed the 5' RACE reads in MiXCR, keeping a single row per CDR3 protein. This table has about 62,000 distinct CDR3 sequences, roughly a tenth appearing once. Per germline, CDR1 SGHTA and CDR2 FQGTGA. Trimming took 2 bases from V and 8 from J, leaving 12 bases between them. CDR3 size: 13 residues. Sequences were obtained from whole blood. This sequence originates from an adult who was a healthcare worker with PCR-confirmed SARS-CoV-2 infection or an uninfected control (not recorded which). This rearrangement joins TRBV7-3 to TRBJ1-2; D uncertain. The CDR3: CASSLSHSGGYTF. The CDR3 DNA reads TGTGCCAGCAGCTTATCGCACAGCGGGGGCTACACCTTC. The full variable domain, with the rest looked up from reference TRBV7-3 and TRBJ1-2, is GAGVSQTPSNKVTEKGKYVELRCDPISGHTALYWYRQSLGQGPEFLIYFQGTGAADDSGLPNDRFFAVRPEGSVSTLKIQRTERGDSAVYLCASSLSHSGGYTFGSGTRLTVV.